These T cell receptor beta chains were read from a single sample in a study of blood T cell repertoires in COVID-19. Measured with immunoSEQ multiplex PCR; TCRdb has only the in-frame clones, and not every one. The sample gives about 79,000 clones, 80% to 90% of which show up once; approximately 4.3% is in the top ten. The specimen was peripheral blood. These receptors were taken from a man aged 45-60 years with active COVID-19. Each CDR3 is given with its conserved first and last residue. A D gene is named only where the DNA matches it firmly. The size field is filled for only some rows; it gives once, few, many or a size class.

d_gene	abundance	v_gene	j_gene	len	CDR3aa	CDR3nt
TRBD2	NA	TRBV7-2	TRBJ2-2	16	CASSPGTRMSTGELFF	TGTGCCAGCAGCCCCGGGACTAGAATGTCCACCGGGGAGCTGTTTTTT
TRBD1	NA	TRBV27	TRBJ1-2	14	CASSSQQGAGGYTF	TGTGCCAGCAGTTCCCAACAGGGGGCGGGCGGCTACACCTTC
NA	NA	TRBV5-1	TRBJ2-5	15	CASSLGAGAQETQYF	TGCGCCAGCAGCTTGGGGGCAGGGGCACAAGAGACCCAGTACTTC
NA	NA	TRBV28	TRBJ2-7	12	CASSLEVSEQYF	TGTGCCAGCAGTTTGGAGGTGTCTGAGCAGTACTTC
TRBD1	NA	TRBV9	TRBJ2-7	14	CASSGRDRGYEQYF	TGTGCCAGCAGCGGACGTGACAGGGGGTACGAGCAGTACTTC
NA	NA	TRBV9	TRBJ2-1	15	CASSVARGSYNEQFF	TGTGCCAGCAGCGTAGCCAGGGGCTCCTACAATGAGCAGTTCTTC
NA	NA	TRBV4-1	TRBJ2-4	15	CASSHLPVAKNIQYF	TGCGCCAGCAGCCATCTGCCAGTAGCCAAAAACATTCAGTACTTC
NA	NA	TRBV5-4	TRBJ2-7	15	CASSPGGDRSYEQYF	TGTGCCAGCAGCCCAGGAGGGGATCGGTCCTACGAGCAGTACTTC
NA	NA	TRBV25-1	TRBJ1-4	15	CASSDPDRLGEKLFF	TGTGCCAGCAGTGACCCGGACAGATTAGGGGAAAAACTGTTTTTT
NA	NA	TRBV14	TRBJ2-7	15	CASSQDSGQLYEQYF	TGTGCCAGCAGCCAAGATTCGGGACAATTATACGAGCAGTACTTC
NA	NA	TRBV5-8	TRBJ2-1	17	CASSYSHMGGTMNEQFF	TGTGCCAGCAGCTACTCTCATATGGGGGGGACAATGAATGAGCAGTTCTTC
TRBD1	NA	TRBV7-8	TRBJ1-4	16	CASSVRQGGNNEKLFF	TGTGCCAGCAGCGTGCGACAGGGTGGGAATAATGAAAAACTGTTTTTT
TRBD1	NA	TRBV18	TRBJ1-5	16	CASSPSRQGNNQPQHF	TGTGCCAGCTCACCTTCCCGACAGGGAAACAATCAGCCCCAGCATTTT
NA	few	TRBV15	TRBJ2-1	14	CATSVTAVYNEQFF	TGTGCCACCAGCGTCACCGCGGTCTACAATGAGCAGTTCTTC
NA	NA	TRBV15	TRBJ2-7	13	CATSRARDSRWYF	TGTGCCACCAGCAGAGCCCGGGACTCACGATGGTACTTC
TRBD2	NA	TRBV11-2	TRBJ2-2	15	CASSSLAGGLEELFF	TGTGCCAGCAGCTCACTAGCGGGGGGGTTGGAGGAGCTGTTTTTT
TRBD2	once	TRBV5-1	TRBJ2-3	16	CASSFGLAGLTDTQYF	TGCGCCAGCAGCTTCGGACTAGCAGGCCTCACAGATACGCAGTATTTT
TRBD2	NA	TRBV5-1	TRBJ2-7	16	CASSPAPSGGAYEQYF	TGCGCCAGCAGCCCGGCCCCTAGCGGGGGGGCCTACGAGCAGTACTTC
TRBD2	NA	TRBV9	TRBJ2-7	15	CASSQGEGTPYEQYF	TGTGCCAGCAGCCAAGGGGAGGGTACCCCCTACGAGCAGTACTTC
TRBD1	NA	TRBV27	TRBJ2-1	17	CASSLTTTGYRWGEQFF	TGTGCCAGCAGTTTAACGACGACAGGGTATCGATGGGGTGAGCAGTTCTTC
TRBD2	NA	TRBV25-1	TRBJ2-1	15	CASTGGLAENNEQFF	TGTGCCAGCACCGGTGGGCTAGCGGAAAACAATGAGCAGTTCTTC
NA	NA	TRBV25-1	TRBJ1-4	15	CASSEKYGVYEKLFF	TGTGCCAGCAGTGAAAAGTACGGGGTTTACGAAAAACTGTTTTTT
NA	once	TRBV5-4	TRBJ2-2	15	CASSSSGLYTGELFF	TGTGCCAGCAGCTCTTCAGGACTGTACACCGGGGAGCTGTTTTTT
NA	NA	TRBV6-2/TRBV6-3	TRBJ2-7	14	CASRPGGLPDEQYF	TGTGCCAGCAGGCCTGGAGGCCTCCCTGACGAGCAGTACTTC
NA	NA	TRBV3-1/TRBV3-2	TRBJ1-5	15	CASSPSDYSNQPQHF	TGTGCCAGCAGCCCCTCAGATTATAGCAATCAGCCCCAGCATTTT
NA	NA	TRBV18	TRBJ1-4	14	CASSPGPSNEKLFF	TGTGCCAGCTCACCGGGGCCAAGTAATGAAAAACTGTTTTTT
TRBD1	few	TRBV13	TRBJ2-7	15	CASSLYRGRVYEQYF	TGTGCCAGCAGCTTGTACAGGGGGCGCGTTTACGAGCAGTACTTC
TRBD1	few	TRBV10-1	TRBJ2-2	15	CASSETQGLSGELFF	TGCGCCAGCAGTGAAACACAGGGGCTCTCCGGGGAGCTGTTTTTT
TRBD2	NA	TRBV18	TRBJ2-3	14	CASSLRGSTDTQYF	TGTGCCAGCTCATTGCGGGGGAGCACAGATACGCAGTATTTT
NA	NA	TRBV11-3	TRBJ1-2	15	CASSHGGIGNYGYTF	TGTGCCAGCAGTCACGGGGGGATCGGCAACTATGGCTACACCTTC
NA	NA	TRBV30	TRBJ1-1	13	CAWSVLLLGEAFF	TGTGCCTGGAGTGTTTTACTGCTCGGTGAAGCTTTCTTT
NA	NA	TRBV29-1	TRBJ2-7	14	CSVASTEGHYEQYF	TGCAGCGTCGCGTCGACGGAGGGGCACTACGAGCAGTACTTC
TRBD1	NA	TRBV28	TRBJ1-3	16	CASSQTTGGSGNTIYF	TGTGCCAGCAGCCAAACGACAGGGGGCTCTGGAAACACCATATATTTT
NA	NA	TRBV19	TRBJ1-6	14	CASRNRRYNSPLHF	TGTGCCAGTCGTAACCGCAGGTATAATTCACCCCTCCACTTT
TRBD1	NA	TRBV30	TRBJ2-7	14	CAWSVKGATYEQYF	TGTGCCTGGAGTGTAAAGGGGGCCACCTACGAGCAGTACTTC
NA	few	TRBV18	TRBJ2-3	14	CASSQGILADTQYF	TGTGCCAGCTCACAGGGAATACTAGCTGATACGCAGTATTTT
TRBD1	NA	TRBV28	TRBJ2-1	15	CASSRGQGGDNEQFF	TGTGCCAGCAGTCGCGGACAGGGAGGAGACAATGAGCAGTTCTTC
TRBD1	NA	TRBV18	TRBJ2-7	14	CASSPMTGDYEQYF	TGTGCCAGCTCACCCATGACAGGGGACTACGAGCAGTACTTC
NA	NA	TRBV6-5	TRBJ1-1	15	CASRGGAGRNTEAFF	TGTGCCAGCAGGGGGGGAGCCGGGAGGAACACTGAAGCTTTCTTT
TRBD1	NA	TRBV18	TRBJ1-1	16	CASSRSGTGMNTEAFF	TGTGCCAGCTCACGCTCCGGGACAGGGATGAACACTGAAGCTTTCTTT
NA	NA	TRBV5-4	TRBJ1-6	15	CASSFRGVDNSPLHF	TGTGCCAGCTCCTTCCGGGGGGTCGATAATTCACCCCTCCACTTT
NA	NA	TRBV5-1	TRBJ1-1	15	CASSLGGGDGTEAFF	TGCGCCAGCAGCTTGGGGGGCGGGGATGGTACTGAAGCTTTCTTT
NA	NA	TRBV5-8	TRBJ1-3	13	CASTLQGGNTIYF	TGTGCCAGCACCTTACAGGGAGGAAACACCATATATTTT
TRBD2	NA	TRBV28	TRBJ2-7	16	CASSPSSGGLSYEQYF	TGTGCCAGCAGTCCATCTAGCGGGGGCCTCTCCTACGAGCAGTACTTC
TRBD2	NA	TRBV4-2	TRBJ2-1	21	CASSQDRSGLAGPLQYNEQFF	TGTGCCAGCAGCCAAGATCGCTCGGGTCTAGCGGGACCCCTCCAATACAATGAGCAGTTCTTC
TRBD1	NA	TRBV5-6	TRBJ1-2	14	CASSWNGQGYGYTF	TGTGCCAGCAGCTGGAATGGACAGGGGTATGGCTACACCTTC
NA	NA	TRBV19	TRBJ2-3	14	CASRPRFGADTQYF	TGTGCCAGTAGGCCCCGTTTCGGGGCAGATACGCAGTATTTT
TRBD1	NA	TRBV24-1	TRBJ1-2	15	CATSARTGDSYGYTF	TGTGCCACCAGTGCTAGGACAGGAGACAGTTATGGCTACACCTTC
TRBD1	NA	TRBV7-2	TRBJ2-1	15	CASSLAGTGLAEQFF	TGTGCCAGCAGCTTAGCCGGGACAGGTCTCGCCGAGCAGTTCTTC
NA	NA	TRBV20-1	TRBJ2-3	12	CSANDYSDTQYF	TGCAGTGCTAATGACTATTCGGATACGCAGTATTTT
NA	NA	TRBV7-2	TRBJ1-2	15	CASSLEAARLYGYTF	TGTGCCAGCAGCTTAGAGGCGGCAAGGCTCTATGGCTACACCTTC
NA	once	TRBV12-3/TRBV12-4	TRBJ2-1	12	CASSLGANEQFF	TGTGCCAGCAGTTTAGGGGCTAATGAGCAGTTCTTC